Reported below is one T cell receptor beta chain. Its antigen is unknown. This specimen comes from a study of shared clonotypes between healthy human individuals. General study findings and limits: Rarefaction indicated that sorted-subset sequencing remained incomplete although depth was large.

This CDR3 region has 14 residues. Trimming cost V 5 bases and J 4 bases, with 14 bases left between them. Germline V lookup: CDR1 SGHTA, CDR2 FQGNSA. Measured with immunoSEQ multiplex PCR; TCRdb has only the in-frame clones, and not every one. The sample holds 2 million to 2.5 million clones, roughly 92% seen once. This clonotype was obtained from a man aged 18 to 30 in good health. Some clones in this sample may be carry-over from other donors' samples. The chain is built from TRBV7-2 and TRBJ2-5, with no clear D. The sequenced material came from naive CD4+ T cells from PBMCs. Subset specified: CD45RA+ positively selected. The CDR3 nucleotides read TGTGCCAGCAGCCCTCCGGGTGTCTCAGAGACCCAGTACTTC. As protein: CASSPPGVSETQYF.